This TCR beta chain was captured in a study of OX40 agonist ivuxolimab in advanced cancers. Study context: Ivuxolimab, an antibody acting as an agonist of OX40 (CD134), was used to treat patients. The study enrolled dose-escalation patients with hepatocellular carcinoma, melanoma, renal cell or head and neck cancer.

Overall study results and limits: Several nonresponders also turned out to have low normalized T-cell clonal expansion.

Germline CDR1 reads KGHSH; CDR2 reads LQKENI. The V and J ends lost 0 bases and 10 bases respectively, with 10 bases between them. The CDR3 spans 13 residues. Patients were excluded for autoimmune disease history or systemic immunosuppression. Comment on this clone: What it binds is not known.

This table comes from immunoSEQ multiplex PCR, and its TCRdb copy is limited to in-frame clones, with some not included. Among roughly 36,000 clones listed, about 82% were seen once. The starting material was CD4+ or CD8+ T cells sorted from blood, obtained in a trial of the OX40 agonist ivuxolimab. The V call is TRBV18, the J call TRBJ2-1; a weak D match, TRBD1 (5 bases). This TCR was sampled from an adult with an advanced solid tumor such as melanoma, head and neck, liver or kidney cancer. CDR3 DNA: TGTGCCAGCTCACCACCCGCAGGGCACGAGCAGTTCTTC. This gives the protein CASSPPAGHEQFF.